The next 25 T cell receptor beta chains were all read from a single sample in a study of long-term antiretroviral therapy in people with HIV. Version v3.0 of the immunoSEQ assay ran at survey level. The protocol was immunoSEQ multiplex PCR, while the TCRdb copy is restricted to in-frame clones and leaves out a portion. The sample contains about 25,000 clones, less than 80% of which appear only once. Sequenced material: unsorted PBMCs, taken 1.2 years after starting antiretroviral therapy. The receptors originated from a woman aged 40 to 50 with HIV.

Written as DNA, the CDR3 is TGCAGTGCTATAGACAATGAGCAGTTCTTC. Protein: CSAIDNEQFF. This sequence joins TRBV20-1 and TRBJ2-1; D remains unclear. The V and J ends lost 4 bases and 5 bases respectively, with 3 bases between them. Germline loops: CDR1 DFQATT, CDR2 SNEGSKA (reference sequence). The CDR3 has 10 residues.

The chain has TRBV5-1 and TRBJ1-3; D unresolved. V was cut by 4 bases and J by 0 bases, with 14 bases left in between. This CDR3 comprises 16 residues. Looked up from germline, CDR1 is SGHRS and CDR2 is YFSETQ. The CDR3 reads CASSMSAISSGNTIYF. For the CDR3, the DNA is TGCGCCAGCAGCATGTCAGCGATTTCCTCTGGAAACACCATATATTTT.

This clone was seen once. The chain couples TRBV5-1 to TRBJ2-3, with D perhaps being TRBD1 or TRBD2 (5 bases each). The germline V and J ends were trimmed by 0 bases and 7 bases, with 18 bases remaining between them. CDR3 size: 16 residues. Germline CDR1 reads SGHRS; CDR2 reads YFSETQ. CDR3 loop: CASSLGSRDGEYTQYF. In DNA, the CDR3 is TGCGCCAGCAGCTTGGGGAGCCGGGACGGGGAGTATACGCAGTATTTT.

The genes are TRBV7-9 and TRBJ1-1; the D is unclear. The CDR3 length is 14 residues. V lost 1 base, J lost 5 bases, and 11 bases lay in between. Per germline, CDR1 SEHNR and CDR2 FQNEAQ (reference sequence). The chain's CDR3 is CASSLEGWLTEAFF. The CDR3 coding sequence is TGTGCCAGCAGCTTAGAAGGGTGGTTAACTGAAGCTTTCTTT.

This clone is a singleton in its sample. V usage is TRBV9 and J usage is TRBJ1-6; D not certain. The CDR3 has 13 amino acids. CDR1 and CDR2 (germline): SGDLS, YYNGEE. Trimming stripped 4 bases from V and 10 bases from J, with 12 bases between. The CDR3 sequence: CASSQNGWSPLHF. The CDR3 DNA reads as TGTGCCAGCAGCCAAAATGGTTGGTCACCCCTCCACTTT.

The rearrangement links TRBV7-9 to TRBJ2-7; 11 bases align to TRBD1. Losses at the gene ends were 4 bases for V and 1 base for J; bases not matched to a gene: 9. The CDR3 runs to 17 residues. CDR1 is SEHNR and CDR2 is FQNEAQ in the germline V gene (reference sequence). The CDR3 region is CASSSKDRDRGSYEQYF. The CDR3 coding sequence is TGTGCCAGCAGCTCCAAAGACCGGGACAGGGGGTCCTACGAGCAGTACTTC.

This clone was recorded a few times. The rearrangement joins TRBV19 to TRBJ2-5; D not certain. Trimming shortened V by 6 bases and J by 5 bases, and 7 bases separated the two germline ends. Germline CDR1 LNHDA, CDR2 SQIVND (reference sequence). The CDR3 loop spans 11 amino acids. CDR3 in amino acids: CASRVGETQYF. As DNA, the CDR3 is TGTGCCAGTAGGGTTGGGGAGACCCAGTACTTC. Full variable domain (remainder filled in from reference TRBV19 and TRBJ2-5): DGGITQSPKYLFRKEGQNVTLSCEQNLNHDAMYWYRQDPGQGLRLIYYSQIVNDFQKGDIAEGYSVSREKKESFPLTVTSAQKNPTAFYLCASRVGETQYFGPGTRLLVL.

The chain joins TRBV7-9 to TRBJ2-7; 7 nucleotides match TRBD1. Germline CDR1 reads SEHNR; CDR2 reads FQNEAQ (reference sequence). The V and J ends lost 5 bases and 5 bases, in that order; junction bases with no gene match: 6. The CDR3 consists of 13 residues. The CDR3 DNA reads TGTGCCAGCAGCGTGACAGGGTGGGACGAGCAGTACTTC. Translation gives CASSVTGWDEQYF.

This clone was recorded a few times. The chain has TRBV21-1 and TRBJ1-6; TRBD1, the table's D call, was not compared with the DNA. TRBV21-1 is recorded as a pseudogene. The CDR3 spans 15 residues. The CDR3 DNA reads as TGTGCCAGCAGCGCAAGGACAGGGGGCAATTCACCCCTCCACTTT. This sequence encodes CASSARTGGNSPLHF.

As DNA, the CDR3 is TGTGCCAGCAGCTTTCAAGGGGGTAACCAAGAGACCCAGTACTTC. It translates to CASSFQGGNQETQYF. V is TRBV7-9 and J is TRBJ2-5; weak D call: TRBD1 (6 bases). Trimming shortened V by 3 bases and J by 0 bases, and 11 bases separated the two germline ends. This CDR3 spans 15 amino acids. Germline CDR1 reads SEHNR; CDR2 reads FQNEAQ (reference sequence).

The chain is built from TRBV10-2 and TRBJ2-3; TRBD2 matches 8 bases. The CDR3 has 15 residues. The J segment lost 5 bases and the V segment lost 5 bases, leaving 9 bases of the junction unmatched. CDR1 is WSHSY, CDR2 SAAADI, per germline. The DNA for the CDR3 is TGCGCCAGCAGTCCCTGGCGGGGGGAACAAGATACGCAGTATTTT. It codes for CASSPWRGEQDTQYF.

The chain links TRBV27 to TRBJ2-1; 7 bases line up with TRBD1. Germline V gene data show CDR1 as MNHEY and CDR2 as SMNVEV (reference sequence). CDR3 length equals 12 residues. After removal of 4 bases from V and 8 bases from J, the junction contained 2 bases not matched to a gene. The CDR3 protein is CASSSTGDEQFF. The CDR3 nucleotides read TGTGCCAGCAGTTCCACAGGGGATGAGCAGTTCTTC.

This clone was detected only once. The chain is built from TRBV30 and TRBJ2-7; tentatively, D is TRBD1 or TRBD2 (6 bases each). V was cut by 8 bases and J by 2 bases, with 13 bases left in between. Germline V gene sequence: CDR1 GTSNPN, CDR2 SVGIG (reference sequence). The CDR3 is made up of 12 amino acids. CDR3: CALGGNTYEQYF. DNA for the CDR3: TGTGCCCTAGGGGGGAATACCTACGAGCAGTACTTC.

This clone was counted between two and nine times. The rearrangement joins TRBV19 to TRBJ1-6; possibly TRBD1 for D (5 bases). This CDR3 region has 14 residues. The germline V gene encodes CDR1 LNHDA and CDR2 SQIVND (reference sequence). The ends were cut back, 0 bases at V and 6 bases at J, with 6 bases in the middle. CDR3 protein: CASSIDQGNSPLHF. CDR3 in DNA: TGTGCCAGTAGTATAGATCAGGGTAATTCACCCCTCCACTTT.

The rearrangement joins TRBV12-5 to TRBJ2-1; D remains unclear. The length of the CDR3 is 15 residues. The germline V gene encodes CDR1 LGHNT and CDR2 FRNRAP. V was clipped by 1 base and J by 12 bases, with 19 bases between them. DNA of the CDR3: TGTGCTAGTGGTTTGGGCCCTCCGGGCTCTTATATGCAGTTCTTC. Translated: CASGLGPPGSYMQFF. Full variable domain (remainder filled in from reference TRBV12-5 and TRBJ2-1): DARVTQTPRHKVTEMGQEVTMRCQPILGHNTVFWYRQTMMQGLELLAYFRNRAPLDDSGMPKDRFSAEMPDATLATLKIQPSEPRDSAVYFCASGLGPPGSYMQFFGPGTRLTVL.

V gene TRBV19 combines with J gene TRBJ1-5; D is unresolved. In germline, CDR1 is LNHDA, CDR2 SQIVND (reference sequence). The CDR3 runs to 14 residues. Trimming removed 3 bases from V and 0 bases from J, with 6 bases in between. The CDR3 sequence is CASSISYSNQPQHF. Here the CDR3 DNA reads TGTGCCAGTAGTATCAGTTATAGCAATCAGCCCCAGCATTTT.

This chain connects TRBV5-4 to TRBJ1-1; D unresolved. V dropped 2 bases and J dropped 4 bases, with 3 bases sitting between them. Germline V lookup: CDR1 SGHNT, CDR2 YYREEE (reference sequence). There are 11 residues in the CDR3. The CDR3 region has the DNA TGTGCCAGCAGCTTTGGCACTGAAGCTTTCTTT. Translated: CASSFGTEAFF. The full variable domain, in which reference TRBV5-4 and TRBJ1-1 provide the parts outside the CDR3, is ETGVTQSPTHLIKTRGQQVTLRCSSQSGHNTVSWYQQALGQGPQFIFQYYREEENGRGNFPPRFSGLQFPNYSSELNVNALELDDSALYLCASSFGTEAFFGQGTRLTVV.

This clone was detected once. The chain joins TRBV5-4 to TRBJ2-5; TRBD2 matches 12 bases. Trimming at V came to 1 base and at J to 4 bases, leaving 5 bases not matched to a gene. CDR1 is SGHNT and CDR2 is YYREEE in the germline V gene (reference sequence). This CDR3 contains 16 residues. CDR3 residues: CASSLPLAGGLETQYF. The CDR3 DNA follows: TGTGCCAGCAGCTTGCCCCTAGCGGGGGGGCTAGAGACCCAGTACTTC.

The V gene is TRBV30, the J gene TRBJ1-1; D gene ambiguous. Germline-derived CDR1 and CDR2 are GTSNPN and SVGIG (reference sequence). The CDR3 covers 11 residues. CDR3 protein: CSGRMNTEAFF. CDR3 coding DNA: TGTAGTGGACGGATGAACACTGAAGCTTTCTTT.

J is TRBJ2-2 and V is TRBV7-9; 7 nucleotides line up with TRBD2. The CDR3 contains 17 residues. Losses at the gene ends were 2 bases for V and 1 base for J; bases not matched to a gene: 7. Germline V CDR1 and CDR2: SEHNR, FQNEAQ (reference sequence). In nucleotides, the CDR3 is TGTGCCAGCAGCTTACTTTCGGGGGAGGGGAACACCGGGGAGCTGTTTTTT. Protein: CASSLLSGEGNTGELFF.

The V call is TRBV5-4, the J call TRBJ1-1; unclear D gene. The V and J ends lost 6 bases and 5 bases respectively, with 11 bases between them. This CDR3 spans 12 amino acids. CDR1 is SGHNT and CDR2 is YYREEE in the germline V gene (reference sequence). The CDR3: CASTYRGTEAFF. The DNA of the CDR3 is TGTGCCAGCACCTACAGAGGTACTGAAGCTTTCTTT.

The rearrangement links TRBV7-2 to TRBJ1-1; perhaps TRBD1 as D (6 bases). This CDR3 is built from 14 residues. Trimming took 7 bases from V and 1 from J, leaving 13 bases between them. CDR1 SGHTA and CDR2 FQGNSA come from the germline V gene. The CDR3 DNA is TGTGCCAGCACCCGGGGGCGGACGAACACTGAAGCTTTCTTT. Protein product: CASTRGRTNTEAFF. The variable domain in full, with the rest retrieved from reference TRBV7-2 and TRBJ1-1, is GAGVSQSPSNKVTEKGKDVELRCDPISGHTALYWYRQSLGQGLEFLIYFQGNSAPDKSGLPSDRFSAERTGGSVSTLTIQRTQQEDSAVYLCASTRGRTNTEAFFGQGTRLTVV.

J is TRBJ1-1 and V is TRBV20-1; D unresolved. V lost 3 bases and J 3 bases, leaving 5 bases between the germline ends. This CDR3 comprises 11 residues. Germline CDR1 reads DFQATT; CDR2 reads SNEGSKA (reference sequence). This CDR3 is CSASLYTEAFF. The CDR3 coding sequence is TGCAGTGCTAGCTTGTACACTGAAGCTTTCTTT.

The chain links TRBV6-1 to TRBJ1-5; TRBD1 agrees at 10 bases. Per the germline V gene, CDR1 is MNHNS and CDR2 is SASEGT. The J segment lost 1 base and the V segment lost 4 bases, leaving 16 bases of the junction unmatched. This CDR3 is built from 20 residues. CDR3 protein: CASSGGPRDRGGWSNQPQHF. As DNA, the CDR3 is TGTGCCAGCAGTGGGGGGCCTCGGGACAGGGGCGGGTGGAGCAATCAGCCCCAGCATTTT.

This rearrangement joins TRBV2 to TRBJ1-4; 8 nucleotides line up with TRBD1. This CDR3 has 15 residues. J gave up 0 bases and V 7 bases, and 4 bases lay outside the gene matches. The V gene's germline CDR1 is SNHLY and CDR2 FYNNEI. This CDR3 is CASNLQGATNEKLFF. As DNA, the CDR3 is TGTGCCAGCAATCTACAGGGGGCAACTAATGAAAAACTGTTTTTT.